Described below is a single TCR beta chain sequence and its context. This entry is derived from a study of OX40 agonist ivuxolimab in advanced cancers. TCRdb's copy holds only in-frame clones and misses some; the assay was immunoSEQ multiplex PCR. This sample has about 98,000 clones; around 92% occur once, and the top ten carry around 0.28%. The V gene lost 1 base and the J gene lost 5 bases, with 5 bases spanning the gap. This CDR3 spans 12 amino acids. Per germline, CDR1 SGHTS and CDR2 YDEGEE. The source was CD4+ or CD8+ T cells sorted from blood, collected in a trial of the OX40 agonist ivuxolimab. The clonotype was recovered from an adult with an advanced solid tumor such as melanoma, head and neck, liver or kidney cancer. The chain employs TRBV5-8 and TRBJ2-3, with unresolved D. CDR3 region: CASSLTVDTQYF. CDR3 DNA sequence: TGTGCCAGCAGCTTGACAGTAGATACGCAGTATTTT.